Each of the 6 T cell receptor beta chains below was sequenced from the same sample in a study of cytomegalovirus exposure and HLA in healthy donors. In the PCR, 60 Vbeta and 13 Jbeta primers were used. The table came from immunoSEQ multiplex PCR; TCRdb's copy has only in-frame clones and leaves some out. The sample includes some 150,000 clones, about four fifths of them seen just once. Sequenced input: PBMCs. All receptors derive from a man aged 18 to 29 in good health and CMV-seronegative.

The rearrangement joins TRBV6-5 to TRBJ2-7, with 7 bases matching TRBD1. The CDR3 totals 14 residues. Germline CDR1 reads MNHEY; CDR2 reads SVGAGI. V was pared by 0 bases and J by 7 bases, with 6 bases of the junction left unmatched. The CDR3 DNA reads as TGTGCCAGCAGTTACTCGAGGGGGCCTGGAGAGCAGTACTTC. Protein product: CASSYSRGPGEQYF.

The chain joins TRBV19 to TRBJ1-2, with D perhaps matching TRBD1 (5 bases). CDR1 is LNHDA and CDR2 is SQIVND in the germline V gene (reference sequence). The CDR3 runs 14 residues. The V end was cut by 5 bases, the J end by 4 bases, with 14 bases between. CDR3 loop: CASSDSGWGYGYTF. The CDR3 DNA reads as TGTGCCAGTAGTGACAGCGGGTGGGGCTATGGCTACACCTTC.

V is TRBV5-1 and J is TRBJ2-5; weak D call: TRBD1 (5 bases). The DNA end is a closer match to TRBJ2-7, so the J assignment may be wrong. The CDR3 totals 12 residues. CDR1 and CDR2 from the germline V gene are SGHRS and YFSETQ. The CDR3 region is CASSPSQGEQYF. CDR3 nucleotide sequence: TGCGCCAGCAGCCCGTCCCAGGGCGAGCAGTACTTC.

CDR3 loop: CASSPRTEFQETQYF. In nucleotides, the CDR3 is TGTGCCAGCAGCCCGAGGACAGAATTCCAAGAGACCCAGTACTTC. The V and J genes are TRBV2 and TRBJ2-5; D might be TRBD1 (6 bases). This CDR3 has 15 amino acids. Germline CDR1 and CDR2: SNHLY and FYNNEI. V lost 6 bases and J 1 base, leaving 15 bases between the germline ends. The variable domain in full, completed from reference TRBV2 and TRBJ2-5, reads EPEVTQTPSHQVTQMGQEVILRCVPISNHLYFYWYRQILGQKVEFLVSFYNNEISEKSEIFDDQFSVERPDGSNFTLKIRSTKLEDSAMYFCASSPRTEFQETQYFGPGTRLLVL.

The chain employs TRBV2 and TRBJ2-7; 9 bases agree with TRBD1. The CDR3 runs 12 residues. V trimming: 6 bases; J trimming: 6 bases; junction bases outside the gene matches: 3. Germline CDR1 reads SNHLY; CDR2 reads FYNNEI. The DNA of the CDR3 is TGTGCCAGCAGCGCGGACAGGGGCGAGCAGTACTTC. The encoded protein is CASSADRGEQYF.

Turning to this clone: The sample has other DNA sequences that encode this CDR3 too. This sequence joins TRBV20-1 and TRBJ1-2; no clear D gene. Trimming stripped 1 base from V and 8 bases from J, with 8 bases between. The CDR3 loop spans 11 amino acids. Germline CDR1 reads DFQATT; CDR2 reads SNEGSKA (reference sequence). The DNA of the CDR3 is TGCAGTGCTAGAGTGGTTGAGGGCTACACCTTC. Protein product: CSARVVEGYTF.